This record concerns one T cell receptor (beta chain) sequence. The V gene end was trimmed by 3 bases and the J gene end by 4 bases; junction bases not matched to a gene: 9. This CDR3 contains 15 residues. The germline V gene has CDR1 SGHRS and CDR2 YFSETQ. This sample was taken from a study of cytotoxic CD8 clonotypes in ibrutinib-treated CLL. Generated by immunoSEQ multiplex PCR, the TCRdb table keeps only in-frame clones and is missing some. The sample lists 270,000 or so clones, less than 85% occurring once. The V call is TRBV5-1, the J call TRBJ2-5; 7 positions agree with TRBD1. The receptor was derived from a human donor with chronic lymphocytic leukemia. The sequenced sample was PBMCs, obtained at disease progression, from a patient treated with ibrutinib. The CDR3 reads CASSSTGVRLETQYF. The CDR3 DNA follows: TGCGCCAGCAGCTCAACAGGGGTGAGGCTAGAGACCCAGTACTTC.